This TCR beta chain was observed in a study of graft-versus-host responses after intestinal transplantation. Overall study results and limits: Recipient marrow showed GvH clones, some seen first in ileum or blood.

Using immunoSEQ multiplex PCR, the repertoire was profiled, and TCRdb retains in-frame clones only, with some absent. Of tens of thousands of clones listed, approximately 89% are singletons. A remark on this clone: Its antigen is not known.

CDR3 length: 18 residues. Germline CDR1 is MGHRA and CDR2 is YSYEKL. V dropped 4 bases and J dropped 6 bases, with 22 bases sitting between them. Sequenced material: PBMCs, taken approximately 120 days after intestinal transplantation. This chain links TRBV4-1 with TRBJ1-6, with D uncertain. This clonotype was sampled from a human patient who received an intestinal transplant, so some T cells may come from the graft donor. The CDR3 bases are TGCGCCAGCAGCCCCAGATACGATGGGCAACCCTTTAATTCACCCCTCCACTTT. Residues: CASSPRYDGQPFNSPLHF.